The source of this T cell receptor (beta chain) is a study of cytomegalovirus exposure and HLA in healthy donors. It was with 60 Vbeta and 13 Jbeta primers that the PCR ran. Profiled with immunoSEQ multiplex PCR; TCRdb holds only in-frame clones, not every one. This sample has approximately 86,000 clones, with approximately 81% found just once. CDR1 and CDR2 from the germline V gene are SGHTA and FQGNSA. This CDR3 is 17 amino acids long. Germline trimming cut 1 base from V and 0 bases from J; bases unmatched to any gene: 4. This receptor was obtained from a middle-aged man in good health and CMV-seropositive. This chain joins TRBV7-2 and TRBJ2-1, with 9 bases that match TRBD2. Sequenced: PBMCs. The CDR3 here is CASSLGSGGSSYNEQFF. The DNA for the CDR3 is TGTGCCAGCAGCTTAGGAAGCGGGGGGAGCTCCTACAATGAGCAGTTCTTC. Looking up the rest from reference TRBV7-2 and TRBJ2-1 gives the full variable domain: GAGVSQSPSNKVTEKGKDVELRCDPISGHTALYWYRQSLGQGLEFLIYFQGNSAPDKSGLPSDRFSAERTGGSVSTLTIQRTQQEDSAVYLCASSLGSGGSSYNEQFFGPGTRLTVL.